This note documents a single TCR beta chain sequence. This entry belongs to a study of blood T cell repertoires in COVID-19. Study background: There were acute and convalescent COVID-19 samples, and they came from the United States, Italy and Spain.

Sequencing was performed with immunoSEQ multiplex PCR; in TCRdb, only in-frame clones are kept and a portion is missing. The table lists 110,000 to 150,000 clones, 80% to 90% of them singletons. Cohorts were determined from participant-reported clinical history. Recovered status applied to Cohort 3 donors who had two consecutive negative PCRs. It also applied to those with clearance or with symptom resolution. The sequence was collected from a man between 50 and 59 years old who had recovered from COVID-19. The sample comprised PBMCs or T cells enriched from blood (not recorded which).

Here the CDR3 reads CASFRDFNSPLHF. CDR3 DNA sequence: TGTGCCAGCTTCCGGGACTTCAATTCACCCCTCCACTTT. The rearrangement joins TRBV28 to TRBJ1-6, with a tentative D call TRBD1 (5 bases). Between the trimmed V and J ends, which lost 8 bases and 7 bases, there was a span of 12 bases. CDR3 length: 13 residues. Germline V CDR1 and CDR2: MDHEN, SYDVKM.